The sequence of this T cell receptor beta chain was determined in a study of glioma-infiltrating T cells after dendritic cell vaccination. The table came from immunoSEQ multiplex PCR; TCRdb's copy has only in-frame clones and leaves some out. This sample has under 40,000 clones, with roughly nine tenths found just once. In germline, CDR1 is SGDLS, CDR2 YYNGEE. The CDR3 is made up of 16 amino acids. V lost 8 bases, J lost 4 bases, and 21 bases lay in between. The source of this sequence is a human donor with glioblastoma. Sample: blood, taken before dendritic cell vaccination. This sequence joins TRBV9 and TRBJ1-4, with D tentatively TRBD1 (6 bases). The CDR3 region has the DNA TGTGCCAGGAGGGGGGGGGAGGACAGAATTAATGAAAAACTGTTTTTT. It translates to CARRGGEDRINEKLFF.